A selection of T cell receptor beta chains follows, all from one sample in a study of T cell responses to AZD1222 COVID-19 vaccine. Data came from immunoSEQ multiplex PCR; TCRdb stores just in-frame clones and leaves some out. The sample shows 120,000 or so clones, around 85% of them seen only once. Material: peripheral blood, obtained on day 0 of AZD1222 vaccination. These receptors were obtained from an adult in good health. CDR3s include the opening cysteine and the closing phenylalanine or tryptophan. The order of the fields is V gene, clone size, J gene, CDR3 length, D gene, CDR3 protein, CDR3 DNA. The D gene is left open where the match is weak. Size values are once, few and many counts, or a class for expanded clones, and some rows have none.

TRBV6-6	-	TRBJ2-5	20	TRBD2	CASSLRPPGTSGRAAKTQYF	TGTGCCAGCAGCCTCCGACCCCCAGGGACTAGCGGGAGGGCCGCAAAGACCCAGTACTTC
TRBV11-1	-	TRBJ2-1	13	-	CASSFRLANEQFF	TGTGCCAGCAGCTTTAGGTTAGCCAATGAGCAGTTCTTC
TRBV30	-	TRBJ1-4	14	-	CAWNSGVHNEKLFF	TGTGCCTGGAATTCGGGGGTCCATAATGAAAAACTGTTTTTT
TRBV3-1/TRBV3-2	-	TRBJ2-1	15	-	CASRDLGASYNEQFF	TGTGCCAGCAGGGACCTGGGAGCGTCTTACAATGAGCAGTTCTTC
TRBV21-1	-	TRBJ2-7	14	-	CASITTGLAYEQYF	TGTGCCAGCATCACGACCGGACTAGCTTACGAGCAGTACTTC
TRBV3-1/TRBV3-2	-	TRBJ1-2	13	-	CASSQGVSYGYTF	TGTGCCAGCAGCCAAGGGGTTAGCTATGGCTACACCTTC
TRBV5-5	few	TRBJ1-5	13	-	CASSLGGLQPQHF	TGTGCCAGCAGCTTGGGGGGGCTTCAGCCCCAGCATTTT
TRBV2	-	TRBJ2-5	10	-	CASWRETQYF	TGTGCCAGCTGGCGGGAGACCCAGTACTTC
TRBV5-6	-	TRBJ1-2	18	-	CASSWWAGWARANYGYTF	TGTGCCAGCAGCTGGTGGGCAGGTTGGGCTCGGGCTAACTATGGCTACACCTTC
TRBV19	-	TRBJ1-6	13	-	CASTPGEGSPLHF	TGTGCCAGTACCCCGGGGGAAGGGTCACCCCTCCACTTT
TRBV9	-	TRBJ2-1	16	-	CASSVATGSSYNEQFF	TGTGCCAGCAGCGTAGCAACAGGGAGCTCCTACAATGAGCAGTTCTTC
TRBV7-9	-	TRBJ1-2	14	-	CASSSTEANYGYTF	TGTGCCAGCAGTTCTACAGAAGCTAACTATGGCTACACCTTC
TRBV9	-	TRBJ2-4	14	TRBD2	CASNSNTGGNIQYF	TGTGCCAGCAACTCCAATACCGGGGGGAACATTCAGTACTTC
TRBV30	-	TRBJ2-5	11	-	CAWSLMETQYF	TGTGCCTGGTCTCTTATGGAGACCCAGTACTTC
TRBV4-2	-	TRBJ1-2	12	-	CASSQSEYACTF	TGTGCCAGCAGCCAATCGGAATACGCCTGCACCTTC
TRBV14	-	TRBJ2-1	16	-	CASSQDWGRTYNEQFF	TGTGCCAGCAGCCAAGATTGGGGGCGCACCTACAATGAGCAGTTCTTC
TRBV18	-	TRBJ1-2	13	TRBD1	CASSPPTGDGYTF	TGTGCCAGCTCACCCCCGACAGGGGATGGCTACACCTTC
TRBV7-3	-	TRBJ1-1	14	-	CASSLTGPPSLTFF	TGTGCCAGCAGCTTAACGGGGCCACCCTCTTTGACTTTCTTT